This T cell receptor (beta chain) was sequenced during a study of T cell repertoires in cytomegalovirus infection. TCRdb analysed the reads with MiXCR anew, one entry per CDR3 protein. This table holds approximately 110,000 distinct CDR3 sequences, over 25% found once. V lost 1 base to trimming and J lost 7 bases, with 16 bases between them. From germline, CDR1 is SEHNR and CDR2 FQNEAQ (reference sequence). The CDR3 is 15 amino acids. By sample fraction, this clonotype is large (0.1 to 1%). Its antigen remains unidentified. The origin of this receptor is a human donor in good health (CMV status not recorded). Some clones in this sample may be carry-over from other donors' samples. The chain links TRBV7-9 to TRBJ1-2, with D unclear. The sequenced sample was CD8+ T cells from cultured PBMCs, obtained from culture after CMV antigen stimulation. Here the CDR3 reads CASSLVTVVARGYTF. In nucleotides, the CDR3 is TGTGCCAGCAGCTTAGTCACAGTAGTTGCTCGTGGCTACACCTTC.